This TCR beta chain appears in the sequencing data of a study of cytomegalovirus exposure and HLA in healthy donors. At the level of the study: Earlier results showed almost 120 million unique TCR beta sequences derived from approximately 180 million T cells.

The PCR was carried out with 60 Vbeta primers and 13 Jbeta primers. Sequencing used immunoSEQ multiplex PCR; TCRdb keeps in-frame clones, though not all of them. The sample has approximately 140,000 clones; roughly 66% are singletons. Unmatched junction bases numbered 5, after V lost 5 bases and J lost 8 bases. This CDR3 region has 13 residues. Looked up from germline, CDR1 is SEHNR and CDR2 is FQNEAQ (reference sequence). Turning to this clone: As yet, its antigen is unknown.

Study results and limitations: Some 150 TCR beta chains were listed as cytomegalovirus-associated. TRBV6-2, TRBV6-3 and some other V segments were excluded as indistinguishable. There were reportedly fewer N-insertions in an Asian-associated ancestry cluster than the roughly 700-donor mean, in a later analysis.

The rearrangement joins TRBV7-9 to TRBJ1-4, with 7 bases that match TRBD1. This TCR was recovered from a woman aged 18-29 years in good health and CMV-seronegative. Sequencing was carried out using PBMCs. The CDR3 region has the DNA TGTGCCAGCAGCCGACAGGGTCACGAAAAACTGTTTTTT. Translated: CASSRQGHEKLFF.